Each of the 15 T cell receptor beta chains below was sequenced from the same sample in a study of cytomegalovirus exposure and HLA in healthy donors. Use of 60 Vbeta and 13 Jbeta primers characterized the PCR. TCRdb's copy holds only in-frame clones and misses some; the assay was immunoSEQ multiplex PCR. The profile covers over 70,000 clones, with about 66% appearing a single time and 2.1% taken by the ten largest. The sequenced material came from PBMCs. These receptors came from a man aged 25 to 40 in good health and CMV-seronegative.

The chain has TRBV28 and TRBJ2-7; a weak D match, TRBD2 (7 bases). Trimming shortened V by 7 bases and J by 0 bases, and 13 bases separated the two germline ends. The CDR3 extends over 14 amino acids. CDR1 MDHEN and CDR2 SYDVKM come from the germline V gene. The CDR3, as DNA: TGTGCCAGCATCCCCGGGGGGCTCTCCTACGAGCAGTACTTC. Protein sequence: CASIPGGLSYEQYF.

The chain recombines TRBV27 with TRBJ1-5; D gene uncertain. Trimming cost V 3 bases and J 5 bases, with 5 bases left between them. CDR1 MNHEY and CDR2 SMNVEV come from the germline V gene (reference sequence). This CDR3 has 12 amino acids. CDR3 DNA: TGTGCCAGCAGTTTTCGGGATCAGCCCCAGCATTTT. Residues: CASSFRDQPQHF.

In this sample, this clone turned up once. The genes are TRBV7-9 and TRBJ1-2; tentative D call: TRBD1 (5 bases). V shed 5 bases and J shed 4 bases, with 17 bases lying between them. This CDR3 region has 15 residues. Germline values: CDR1 SEHNR, CDR2 FQNEAQ (reference sequence). The CDR3 DNA is TGTGCCAGCAGCCCCCTCGGGGCCGGGAGCTATGGCTACACCTTC. Translated: CASSPLGAGSYGYTF.

This clone was seen more than once but under ten times. This chain connects TRBV5-1 to TRBJ2-1, with TRBD2 identical over 7 bases. The CDR3 length is 16 residues. CDR1 and CDR2 (germline): SGHRS, YFSETQ. Trimming removed 4 bases from V and 6 bases from J; junction bases left unmatched: 13. CDR3 DNA sequence: TGCGCCAGCAGCGACCCCGGGCAGGGAGGGCTCAATGAGCAGTTCTTC. This encodes CASSDPGQGGLNEQFF.

The chain is built from TRBV19 and TRBJ1-1, with D hard to call. The CDR3 has 14 amino acids. Per germline, CDR1 LNHDA and CDR2 SQIVND (reference sequence). V was pared by 4 bases and J by 2 bases, with 11 bases between. Written as DNA, the CDR3 is TGTGCCAGTAGTACACTAGCGCTAAACACTGAAGCTTTCTTT. This encodes CASSTLALNTEAFF.

A few counts support this clone. This sample includes further DNA sequences coding for the same CDR3. This rearrangement joins TRBV30 to TRBJ1-1; no definite D call. V lost 2 bases and J lost 2, with 3 bases in between. CDR3 size: 11 residues. The germline V gene encodes CDR1 GTSNPN and CDR2 SVGIG (reference sequence). CDR3 sequence: CAWSLNTEAFF. The CDR3 DNA follows: TGTGCCTGGAGTCTAAACACTGAAGCTTTCTTT.

DNA for the CDR3: TGTGCCAGCAGCCAAGACCCTGAGGGACTAGCGGGAGTCCCCGCCTACGAGCAGTACTTC. Translated, it gives CASSQDPEGLAGVPAYEQYF. This sequence joins TRBV4-2 and TRBJ2-7; 14 bases fit TRBD2. Germline-derived CDR1 and CDR2 are LGHNA and YNFKEQ. Trimming removed 0 bases from V and 2 bases from J; junction bases left unmatched: 12. This CDR3 region has 20 residues.

This clone was recorded only once. V is TRBV27 and J is TRBJ2-1, with TRBD2 identical over 8 bases. Trimming removed 6 bases from V and 7 bases from J; junction bases left unmatched: 8. Germline V gene data show CDR1 as MNHEY and CDR2 as SMNVEV (reference sequence). This CDR3 has 14 amino acids. The DNA for the CDR3 is TGTGCCAGCAGAGGAGCGGGAGTGGGTAATGAGCAGTTCTTC. Its translation: CASRGAGVGNEQFF.

The rearrangement joins TRBV27 to TRBJ2-7; D remains ambiguous. The CDR3 has 13 amino acids. V lost 2 bases and J 3 bases, leaving 8 bases between the germline ends. CDR1 and CDR2 (germline): MNHEY, SMNVEV (reference sequence). As DNA, the CDR3 is TGTGCCAGCAGTTTAGGGCGTATCTACGAGCAGTACTTC. The encoded protein is CASSLGRIYEQYF.

CDR3 in amino acids: CSVAWGEDTEAFF. The DNA of the CDR3 is TGCAGCGTTGCGTGGGGGGAGGACACTGAAGCTTTCTTT. The rearrangement uses TRBV29-1 and TRBJ1-1; D possibly corresponds to TRBD1 (5 bases). CDR1 and CDR2 (germline): SQVTM, ANQGSEA. The CDR3 extends over 13 amino acids. The germline V and J ends were trimmed by 4 bases and 3 bases, with 12 bases remaining between them.

The chain couples TRBV28 to TRBJ1-2, with 9 positions matching TRBD1. The CDR3 runs 15 residues. The ends lost 2 bases at V and 4 bases at J; junction bases unmatched: 5. CDR1 is MDHEN and CDR2 is SYDVKM in the germline V gene. The CDR3 nucleotides read TGTGCCAGCAGTTTAATGGGACAGGGTTTCTATGGCTACACCTTC. This translates into CASSLMGQGFYGYTF.

This sequence joins TRBV5-1 and TRBJ1-1; no clear D gene. This CDR3 has 15 amino acids. CDR1 is SGHRS and CDR2 is YFSETQ in the germline V gene. Trimming pared 0 bases from V and 0 bases from J, leaving 9 bases between. The CDR3 spells CASSLGTEMNTEAFF. For the CDR3, the DNA is TGCGCCAGCAGCTTGGGTACAGAGATGAACACTGAAGCTTTCTTT.

The chain recombines TRBV10-1 with TRBJ2-7; maybe TRBD2 (6 bases). The length of the CDR3 is 14 residues. Germline CDR1 is WNHNN and CDR2 is SYGVQD (reference sequence). V lost 2 bases and J lost 3, with 11 bases in between. CDR3 loop: CASSEARGNYEQYF. CDR3 DNA: TGCGCCAGCAGTGAGGCGCGGGGAAACTACGAGCAGTACTTC.

The V gene is TRBV28, the J gene TRBJ1-3, with TRBD1 matching 8 bases. V was clipped by 6 bases and J by 3 bases; unmatched bases: 4. Germline V gives CDR1 MDHEN, CDR2 SYDVKM. The CDR3 spans 14 residues. In nucleotides, the CDR3 is TGTGCCAGCAGCCCCGGGACAGGTGGAAACACCATATATTTT. It yields the protein CASSPGTGGNTIYF.

This sequence joins TRBV6-5 and TRBJ2-5; 7 positions agree with TRBD2. V shed 10 bases and J 4 bases; nucleotides not matched to a gene: 6. The CDR3 runs to 12 residues. CDR1 is MNHEY, CDR2 SVGAGI, per germline. The CDR3, as DNA: TGTGCCAACCGTGGGGAGGGAGAGACCCAGTACTTC. Residues: CANRGEGETQYF.